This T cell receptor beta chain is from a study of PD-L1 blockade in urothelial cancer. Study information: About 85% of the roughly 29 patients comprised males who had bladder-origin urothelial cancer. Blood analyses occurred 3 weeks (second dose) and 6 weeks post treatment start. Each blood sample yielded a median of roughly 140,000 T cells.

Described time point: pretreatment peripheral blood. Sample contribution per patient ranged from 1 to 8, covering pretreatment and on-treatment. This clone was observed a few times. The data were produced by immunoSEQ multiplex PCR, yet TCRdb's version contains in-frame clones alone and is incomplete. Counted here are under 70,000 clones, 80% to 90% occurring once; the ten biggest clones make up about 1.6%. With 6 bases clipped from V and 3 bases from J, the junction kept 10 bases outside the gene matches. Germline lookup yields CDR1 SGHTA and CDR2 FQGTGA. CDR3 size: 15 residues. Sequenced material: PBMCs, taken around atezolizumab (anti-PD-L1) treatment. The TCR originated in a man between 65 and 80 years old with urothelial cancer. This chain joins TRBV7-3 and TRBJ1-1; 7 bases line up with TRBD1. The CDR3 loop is CASRKDRVWDTEAFF. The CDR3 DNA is TGTGCCAGCAGAAAAGACAGGGTATGGGACACTGAAGCTTTCTTT.